This TCR beta chain is from a study of blood T cells in healthy people across ages (dated by TCRdb to 2014 to 2015). About the full investigation: In model experiments, template switching captured roughly one uniquely barcoded TCR beta cDNA molecule for every two T cells. Donors were grouped into four age groups: young (average roughly 15 years), middle-aged (39), aged (about 60) and long-lived (approximately 78). Donors of different ages were randomly distributed across sequencing lanes to avoid experimental bias. Using deep sequencing normalized with unique cDNA molecular identifiers, the study measured how TCR beta repertoire diversity changes with age. Using the same blood draw, the study looked at two additional independent replicas of 1 million unique cDNA reads for two donors, one aged 18 to 30 and the other aged 80 or older.

Study-level results and caveats: Because donor CMV infection status was unknown, age-related changes in expanded clonotypes were potentially confounded. Estimates of total diversity from one million sequenced T cells were regarded as lower bounds and underestimates. A strong correlation was found between observed TCR beta diversity and the percentage of naive T cells measured by flow cytometry. Since profiling was done on bulk unsorted PBMCs, naive and antigen-experienced compartments could not be conclusively compared. As age increased, observed TCR beta diversity per million T cells dropped in a roughly linear way, and a significant reduction was already evident by age 40. Compared with the aged group, the long-lived group had more naive CD4+ T cells, fewer expanded clones and increased TCR diversity, a pattern suggesting age selection.

According to the germline V gene (reference sequence), CDR1 reads DFQATT and CDR2 reads SNEGSKA. CDR3 length: 13 amino acids, cysteine to phenylalanine. Only the CDR3 part of the read is kept: 39 bases, read in frame from the first base. V gives up 3 bases and J gives up 6 bases, and the segment between their germline ends measures 13 bases. The donors were some 39 Caucasian individuals from Russia, aged roughly 6 to 90 years, who were systemically healthy. Each donor gave about 10 milliliters of peripheral blood, drawn into EDTA-treated Vacutainer tubes. Ficoll-Paque density-gradient centrifugation was used to isolate PBMCs, with at least 6 million per sample. Total RNA, at least 6 micrograms per sample, was extracted from PBMCs with Trizol reagent. For every donor, an aliquot of PBMCs went through flow cytometry to measure the percentages of naive CD45RAhigh/CD27high T cells. As regards this clonotype: What antigen it recognizes has not been identified. Nothing much larger sits one base from this clone, and base qualities are not available.

Library creation used 5' RACE. The sequencing machine was an Illumina HiSeq 2500. The second PCR ran for roughly 7 to 12 cycles and used a J-beta primer mix along with a sample-barcoded 5' primer. A template-switch 5' adaptor carrying 12 random nucleotides introduced a unique molecular identifier onto each TCR beta cDNA molecule. Each sample yielded at least 2.5 million CDR3-containing paired-end reads. All of the RNA was converted into first-strand cDNA using the Mint cDNA synthesis kit, with a TRBC-specific oligonucleotide serving as the primer. Following uracil-DNA glycosylase treatment, a first 18-cycle PCR with universal primers M1SS and BC2_uni_R was performed on all cDNA. Processing in the source paper ran as follows. Normalization of each sample was performed by random selection of 1 million high-quality reads, each carrying a distinct molecular identifier. Instead of being binned into consensus sequences, reads that shared molecular identifiers were thrown out. MiTCR, with a Q25 quality threshold and the strictest error-elimination algorithm, was used for CDR3 identification, clonotype clustering and error correction. A nonparametric unseen species model with Euler transformation was used to estimate a lower bound on total TCR beta diversity. The public reads were reanalyzed by TCRdb: fastp trimming at Q25, MiXCR alignment, in-frame beta chains only. Identical CDR3 protein sequences are pooled into one entry, listed with their most common genes and DNA. TCRdb assigned the V and J calls; the authors' analysis was not used. The sample table lists under 750,000 distinct CDR3 sequences, around 50% of them with a count of one. Around 23% of the sample goes to the ten largest clones.

The receptor chain draws on TRBV20-1 and TRBJ2-3; the D gene is unclear. Input material: blood. The TCR was taken from an elderly man in good health. The bases read TGCAGTGCTAGGATTATTGGCAGGGATACGCAGTATTTT. Its protein is CSARIIGRDTQYF.